The 15 T cell receptor beta chains given below trace back to one sample, sequenced in a study of Ad26.COV2.S vaccination and SARS-CoV-2 variants (dated by TCRdb to the early 2020s). Reading the label with the study, this specimen's treatment or condition is: about 20 received Ad26.COV2.S at low or high dose, single or two shots; about five received placebo; per-sample allocation not given. For vaccine and placebo recipients, the sequenced repertoires came from samples collected on day 63 after the first injection. To prepare the library, the immunoSEQ multiplex PCR assay was applied. Not all clones reach the TCRdb copy of this immuneACCESS table, which keeps in-frame sequences only. Checked studies attribute under half of the gap to unresolved V genes and leave the rest unexplained. The sample profile shows 350,000 to 550,000 clones; 85% to 90% of them were found once. Jointly, the top ten make up around 2.5% of the sample.

Sequenced here: peripheral blood, sampled in a trial of Ad26.COV2.S vaccine versus placebo. These receptors were obtained from a person between 18 and 60 years old who received the Ad26.COV2.S COVID-19 vaccine or a placebo.

This sequence joins TRBV5-1 and TRBJ2-1; maybe TRBD1 (5 bases). Between the trimmed V and J ends, which lost 0 bases and 8 bases, there was a span of 12 bases. CDR3 length equals 14 residues. Germline CDR1 SGHRS, CDR2 YFSETQ. The chain's CDR3 is CASSLGLEGDEQFF. The CDR3, as DNA: TGCGCCAGCAGCTTGGGACTTGAAGGGGATGAGCAGTTCTTC.

Notes on this clone: A read error may produce the germline difference seen at one junction end. The CDR3 loop is CANSLKFTGNTIYF. CDR3 nucleotide sequence: TGTGCCAACAGTTTAAAGTTCACTGGAAACACCATATATTTT. This chain joins TRBV27 and TRBJ1-3; no clear D gene. CDR1 and CDR2 (germline): MNHEY, SMNVEV (reference sequence). The CDR3 spans 14 residues.

CDR3 in DNA: TGTGCCAGCTCACCAGAGGACAGGGTTACTGAAGCTTTCTTT. Residues: CASSPEDRVTEAFF. J is TRBJ1-1 and V is TRBV18; 8 bases fit TRBD1. Germline V gene data show CDR1 as KGHSH and CDR2 as LQKENI. The CDR3 sequence is 14 residues long. Germline trimming cut 2 bases from V and 5 bases from J; bases unmatched to any gene: 4.

The gene calls are TRBV7-9 and TRBJ1-1; no firm D call. V lost 3 bases and J 4 bases, leaving 9 bases between the germline ends. CDR1 and CDR2 from the germline V gene are SEHNR and FQNEAQ (reference sequence). The CDR3 runs to 13 residues. The CDR3 bases are TGTGCCAGCAGCTTGTACCAAGCCACTGAAGCTTTCTTT. Translating it yields CASSLYQATEAFF.

The CDR3 region has the DNA TGTGCCAGCTCACCAGGAGGGACGCACATTCAGTACTTC. It encodes CASSPGGTHIQYF. The V and J genes are TRBV18 and TRBJ2-4; D perhaps matches TRBD2 (6 bases). The CDR3 sequence is 13 residues long. Trimming took off 2 bases at V and 8 bases at J, with 10 bases between the two ends. Germline V lookup: CDR1 KGHSH, CDR2 LQKENI.

The chain recombines TRBV5-6 with TRBJ2-5; perhaps TRBD2 as D (7 bases). Trimming removed 5 bases from V and 5 bases from J, with 19 bases in between. This CDR3 has 15 amino acids. Germline lookup yields CDR1 SGHDT and CDR2 YYEEEE. In DNA, the CDR3 is TGTGCCAGCAGTCCCTTGGGAGGGGGAAGGGAGACCCAGTACTTC. Amino acid sequence: CASSPLGGGRETQYF.

The chain joins TRBV6-2 or TRBV6-3 to TRBJ2-5; D call uncertain. This CDR3 is built from 14 residues. Trimming removed 5 bases at V and 5 bases at J, with 15 bases between. Per the germline V gene, CDR1 is MNHEY and CDR2 is SVGEGT. In DNA form, the CDR3 reads TGTGCCAGCAGTCAAATTGAAACATGGGAGACCCAGTACTTC. Translation gives CASSQIETWETQYF.

The rearrangement links TRBV9 to TRBJ1-1; D gene ambiguous. Trimming removed 2 bases at V and 5 bases at J, with 13 bases between. Per the germline V gene, CDR1 is SGDLS and CDR2 is YYNGEE. CDR3 length: 14 residues. CDR3 bases: TGTGCCAGCAGCGTGAGTCCAACCGTAACTGAAGCTTTCTTT. This encodes CASSVSPTVTEAFF. The complete variable domain, with remaining parts taken from reference TRBV9 and TRBJ1-1, reads DSGVTQTPKHLITATGQRVTLRCSPRSGDLSVYWYQQSLDQGLQFLIQYYNGEERAKGNILERFSAQQFPDLHSELNLSSLELGDSALYFCASSVSPTVTEAFFGQGTRLTVV.

V gene TRBV5-8 combines with J gene TRBJ1-1; 7 nucleotides align to TRBD1. CDR3 length equals 15 residues. CDR1 is SGHTS and CDR2 is YDEGEE in the germline V gene. Trimming removed 2 bases from V and 2 bases from J; junction bases left unmatched: 6. CDR3: CASSLGQAANTEAFF. CDR3 nucleotide sequence: TGTGCCAGCAGCTTAGGACAGGCGGCAAACACTGAAGCTTTCTTT. The full variable domain, in which reference TRBV5-8 and TRBJ1-1 provide the parts outside the CDR3, is EAGVTQSPTHLIKTRGQQATLRCSPISGHTSVYWYQQALGLGLQFLLWYDEGEERNRGNFPPRFSGRQFPNYSSELNVNALELEDSALYLCASSLGQAANTEAFFGQGTRLTVV.

Concerning this clone: One end of the junction varies from germline; a read error may be responsible. The chain couples TRBV6-5 to TRBJ1-5; D may be TRBD1 (5 bases). CDR3 length equals 13 residues. The V gene's germline CDR1 is MNHEY and CDR2 SVGAGI. The CDR3 sequence is CASRQDGNRPQHF. The CDR3 DNA sequence: TGTGCCAGCAGACAGGATGGAAATCGGCCCCAGCATTTT.

The J gene is TRBJ2-7, the V gene TRBV27; the D call may be TRBD1 or TRBD2 (5 bases each). V lost 2 bases, J lost 5 bases, and 13 bases lay in between. Germline V gives CDR1 MNHEY, CDR2 SMNVEV (reference sequence). The CDR3 extends over 14 amino acids. CDR3 nucleotides: TGTGCCAGCAGTTTAAGGGGAGTGGAGGACGAGCAGTACTTC. Amino acids: CASSLRGVEDEQYF.

The chain recombines TRBV4-2 with TRBJ2-7, with D perhaps matching TRBD1 (5 bases). CDR3 size: 13 residues. V lost 4 bases to trimming and J lost 3 bases, with 10 bases between them. Germline values: CDR1 LGHNA, CDR2 YNFKEQ. The DNA of the CDR3 is TGTGCCAGCAGCCCCGACAGACACTACGAGCAGTACGTC. This gives the protein CASSPDRHYEQYV.

The CDR3 region has the DNA TGTGCCAGCTCACCACTGACCAGTGGGGAGACCCAGTACTTC. It yields the protein CASSPLTSGETQYF. V and J are TRBV18 and TRBJ2-5; unclear D gene. Germline V lookup: CDR1 KGHSH, CDR2 LQKENI. The CDR3 runs 14 residues. The germline V and J ends were trimmed by 1 base and 5 bases, with 11 bases remaining between them. Filled out from reference TRBV18 and TRBJ2-5, the complete variable domain reads NAGVMQNPRHLVRRRGQEARLRCSPMKGHSHVYWYRQLPEEGLKFMVYLQKENIIDESGMPKERFSAEFPKEGPSILRIQQVVRGDSAAYFCASSPLTSGETQYFGPGTRLLVL.

The chain joins TRBV6-5 to TRBJ2-2; TRBD1 matches 9 bases. CDR3 length equals 14 residues. The germline gives CDR1 MNHEY, CDR2 SVGAGI. V lost 6 bases, J lost 5 bases, and 4 bases stayed unmatched. The CDR3 DNA reads as TGTGCCAGCAGATGGACAGGGGTTACCGGGGAGCTGTTTTTT. Residues: CASRWTGVTGELFF.

This chain connects TRBV11-2 to TRBJ1-1, with TRBD1 as a possible D gene (5 bases). The CDR3 has 15 amino acids. V lost 4 bases and J 0 bases, leaving 12 bases between the germline ends. Germline V gene sequence: CDR1 SGHAT, CDR2 FQNNGV. CDR3 loop: CASSSRRGMNTEAFF. In DNA, the CDR3 is TGTGCCAGCAGCTCAAGACGGGGGATGAACACTGAAGCTTTCTTT.